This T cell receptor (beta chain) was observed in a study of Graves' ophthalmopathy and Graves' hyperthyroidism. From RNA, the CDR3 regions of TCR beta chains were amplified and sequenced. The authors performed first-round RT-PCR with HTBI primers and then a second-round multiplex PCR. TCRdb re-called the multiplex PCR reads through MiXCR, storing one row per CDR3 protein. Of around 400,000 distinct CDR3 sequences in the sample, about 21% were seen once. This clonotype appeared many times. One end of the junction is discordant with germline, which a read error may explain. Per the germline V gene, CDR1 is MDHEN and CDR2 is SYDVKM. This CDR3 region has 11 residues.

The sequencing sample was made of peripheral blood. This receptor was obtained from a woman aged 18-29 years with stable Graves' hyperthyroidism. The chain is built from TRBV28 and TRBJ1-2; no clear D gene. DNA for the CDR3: TGTGCCAGCAGTTTGTCCCGCACCTTGGCCTTC. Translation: CASSLSRTLAF.